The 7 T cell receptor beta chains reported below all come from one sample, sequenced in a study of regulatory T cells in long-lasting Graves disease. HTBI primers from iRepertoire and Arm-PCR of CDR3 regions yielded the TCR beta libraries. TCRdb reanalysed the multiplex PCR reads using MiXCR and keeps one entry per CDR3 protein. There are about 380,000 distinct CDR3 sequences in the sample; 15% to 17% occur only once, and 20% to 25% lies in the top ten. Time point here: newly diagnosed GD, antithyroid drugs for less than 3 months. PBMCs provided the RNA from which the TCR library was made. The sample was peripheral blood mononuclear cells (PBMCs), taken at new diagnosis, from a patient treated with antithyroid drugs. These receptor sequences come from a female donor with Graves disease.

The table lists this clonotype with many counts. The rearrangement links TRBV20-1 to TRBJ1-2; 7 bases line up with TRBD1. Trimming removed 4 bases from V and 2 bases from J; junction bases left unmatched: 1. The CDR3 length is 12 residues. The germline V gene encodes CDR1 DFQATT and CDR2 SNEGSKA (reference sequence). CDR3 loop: CSAMTGNYGYTF. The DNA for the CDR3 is TGCAGTGCTATGACAGGGAACTATGGCTACACCTTC.

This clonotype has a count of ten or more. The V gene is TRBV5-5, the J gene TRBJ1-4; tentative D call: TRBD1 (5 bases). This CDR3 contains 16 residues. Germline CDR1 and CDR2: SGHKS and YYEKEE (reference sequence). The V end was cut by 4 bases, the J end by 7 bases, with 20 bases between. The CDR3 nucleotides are TGTGCCAGCAGCCCGACAGTGGCGCTTTTGGGTGAAAAACTGTTTTTT. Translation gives CASSPTVALLGEKLFF.

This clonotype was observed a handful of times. DNA for the CDR3: TGTGCCAGCAGCCAAGAGAGGTTCGGCGGGGGCTCCGGGGAGCTGTTTTTT. This gives the protein CASSQERFGGGSGELFF. This chain connects TRBV3-1 to TRBJ2-2, with D maybe TRBD2 (7 bases). The germline V gene encodes CDR1 LGHDT and CDR2 YNNKEL (reference sequence). V shed 0 bases and J shed 6 bases, with 17 bases lying between them. This CDR3 spans 17 amino acids.

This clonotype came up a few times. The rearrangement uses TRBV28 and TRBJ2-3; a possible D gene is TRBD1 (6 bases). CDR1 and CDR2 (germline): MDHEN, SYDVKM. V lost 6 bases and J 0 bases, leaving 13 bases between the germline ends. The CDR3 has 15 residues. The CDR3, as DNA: TGTGCCAGCAGACTTACAGGGATGAGCACAGATACGCAGTATTTT. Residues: CASRLTGMSTDTQYF. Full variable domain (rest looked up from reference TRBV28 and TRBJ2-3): DVKVTQSSRYLVKRTGEKVFLECVQDMDHENMFWYRQDPGLGLRLIYFSYDVKMKEKGDIPEGYSVSREKKERFSLILESASTNQTSMYLCASRLTGMSTDTQYFGPGTRLTVL.

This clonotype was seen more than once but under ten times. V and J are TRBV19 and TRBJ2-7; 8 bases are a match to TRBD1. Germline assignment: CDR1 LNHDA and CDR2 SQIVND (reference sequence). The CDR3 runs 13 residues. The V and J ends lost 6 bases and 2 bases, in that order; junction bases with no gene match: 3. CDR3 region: CASRGQATYEQYF. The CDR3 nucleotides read TGTGCCAGTAGGGGACAGGCCACCTACGAGCAGTACTTC.

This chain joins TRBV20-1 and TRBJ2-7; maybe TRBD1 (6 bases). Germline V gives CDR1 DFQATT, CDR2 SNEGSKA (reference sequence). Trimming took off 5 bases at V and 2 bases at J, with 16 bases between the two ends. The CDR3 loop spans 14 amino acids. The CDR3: CSAPDRNKPYEQYF. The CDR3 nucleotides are TGCAGTGCTCCCGACAGGAATAAGCCCTACGAGCAGTACTTC.

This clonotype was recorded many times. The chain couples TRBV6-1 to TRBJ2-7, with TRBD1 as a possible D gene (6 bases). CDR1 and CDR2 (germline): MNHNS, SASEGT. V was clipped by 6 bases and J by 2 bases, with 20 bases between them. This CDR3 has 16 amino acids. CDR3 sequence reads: CASSRSSPGHPYEQYF. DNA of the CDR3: TGTGCCAGCAGCCGTTCTTCACCGGGACATCCCTACGAGCAGTACTTC.